This TCR beta chain is from a study of T cells in Graves' hyperthyroidism and ophthalmopathy. Study results and caveats: Blood also showed most of the thyroid clonotypes that were expanded above 0.001.

This CDR3 region has 13 residues. Trimming shortened V by 0 bases and J by 5 bases, and 7 bases separated the two germline ends. Germline V gene data show CDR1 as LGHDT and CDR2 as YNNKEL (reference sequence). TCR beta CDR3 regions were amplified from RNA. HTBI primers drove first-round RT-PCR of the TCR CDR3. TCRdb analysed the multiplex PCR reads with MiXCR anew, one entry per CDR3 protein. The table shows about 300,000 distinct CDR3 sequences, with approximately 19% occurring only once. This clonotype was counted at least ten times. Its specificity is not known. The receptor comes from a man between 50 and 59 years old with Graves' ophthalmopathy. This chain connects TRBV3-1 to TRBJ1-1; D unresolved. The specimen was blood. CDR3: CASSQDATTEAFF. The CDR3 coding sequence is TGTGCCAGCAGCCAAGACGCAACTACTGAAGCTTTCTTT.